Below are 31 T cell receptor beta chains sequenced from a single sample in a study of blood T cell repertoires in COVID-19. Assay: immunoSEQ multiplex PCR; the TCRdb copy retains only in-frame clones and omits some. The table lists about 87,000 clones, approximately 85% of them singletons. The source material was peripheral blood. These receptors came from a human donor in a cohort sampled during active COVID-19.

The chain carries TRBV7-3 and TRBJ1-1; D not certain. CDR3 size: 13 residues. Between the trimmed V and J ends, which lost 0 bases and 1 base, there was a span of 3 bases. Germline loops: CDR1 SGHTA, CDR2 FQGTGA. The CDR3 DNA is TGTGCCAGCAGCTTAACCAAGAACACTGAAGCTTTCTTT. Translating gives CASSLTKNTEAFF. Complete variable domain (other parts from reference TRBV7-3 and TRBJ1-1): GAGVSQTPSNKVTEKGKYVELRCDPISGHTALYWYRQSLGQGPEFLIYFQGTGAADDSGLPNDRFFAVRPEGSVSTLKIQRTERGDSAVYLCASSLTKNTEAFFGQGTRLTVV.

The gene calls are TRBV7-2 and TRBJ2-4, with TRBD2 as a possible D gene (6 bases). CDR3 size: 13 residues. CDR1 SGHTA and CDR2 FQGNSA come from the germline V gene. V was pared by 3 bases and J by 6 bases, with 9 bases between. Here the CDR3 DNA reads TGTGCCAGCAGCTTGACGGAGGGAAACATTCAGTACTTC. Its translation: CASSLTEGNIQYF.

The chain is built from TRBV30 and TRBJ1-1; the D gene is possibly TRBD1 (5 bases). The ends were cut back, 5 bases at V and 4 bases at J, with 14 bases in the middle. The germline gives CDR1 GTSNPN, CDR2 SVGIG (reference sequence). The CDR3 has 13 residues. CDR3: CAWSLGGATEAFF. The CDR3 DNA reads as TGTGCCTGGTCCCTGGGCGGGGCCACTGAAGCTTTCTTT.

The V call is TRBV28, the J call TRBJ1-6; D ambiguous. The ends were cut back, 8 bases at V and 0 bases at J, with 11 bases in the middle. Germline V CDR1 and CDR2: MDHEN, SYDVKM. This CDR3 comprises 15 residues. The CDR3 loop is CASLDAVSYNSPLHF. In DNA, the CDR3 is TGTGCCAGCTTGGATGCGGTCTCCTATAATTCACCCCTCCACTTT.

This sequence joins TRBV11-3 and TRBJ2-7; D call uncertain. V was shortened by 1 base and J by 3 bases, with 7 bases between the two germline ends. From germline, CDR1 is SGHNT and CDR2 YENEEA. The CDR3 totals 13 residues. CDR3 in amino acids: CASSLGGDYEQYF. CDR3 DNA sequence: TGTGCCAGCAGCTTAGGTGGAGACTACGAGCAGTACTTC.

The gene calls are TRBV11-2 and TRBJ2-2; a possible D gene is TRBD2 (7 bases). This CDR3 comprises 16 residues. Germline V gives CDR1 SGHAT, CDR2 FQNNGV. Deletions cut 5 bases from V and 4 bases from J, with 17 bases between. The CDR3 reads CASSQGSGGLTGELFF. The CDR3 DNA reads TGTGCCAGCAGCCAGGGGTCCGGGGGGCTCACCGGGGAGCTGTTTTTT.

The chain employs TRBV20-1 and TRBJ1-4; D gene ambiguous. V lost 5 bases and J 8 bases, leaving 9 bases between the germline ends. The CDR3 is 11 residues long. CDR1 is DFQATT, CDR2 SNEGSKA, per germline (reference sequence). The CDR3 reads CSAPAREKLFF. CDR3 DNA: TGCAGTGCTCCCGCCAGGGAAAAACTGTTTTTT.

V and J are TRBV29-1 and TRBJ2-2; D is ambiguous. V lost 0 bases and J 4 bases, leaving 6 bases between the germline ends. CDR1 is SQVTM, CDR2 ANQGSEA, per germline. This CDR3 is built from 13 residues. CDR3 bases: TGCAGCGTTGAAGAGGGCCTCACCGGGGAGCTGTTTTTT. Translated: CSVEEGLTGELFF.

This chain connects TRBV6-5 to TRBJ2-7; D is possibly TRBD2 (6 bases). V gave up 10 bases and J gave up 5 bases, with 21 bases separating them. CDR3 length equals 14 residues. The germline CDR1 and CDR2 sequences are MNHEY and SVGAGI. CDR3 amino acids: CATEILAGGNEQYF. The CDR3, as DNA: TGTGCCACCGAAATACTAGCTGGGGGTAACGAGCAGTACTTC.

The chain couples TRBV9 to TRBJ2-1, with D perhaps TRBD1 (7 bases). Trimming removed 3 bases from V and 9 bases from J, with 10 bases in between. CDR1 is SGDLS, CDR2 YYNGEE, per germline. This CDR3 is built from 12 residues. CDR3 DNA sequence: TGTGCCAGCAGCGAGCAGGGGGGTGAGCAGTTCTTC. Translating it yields CASSEQGGEQFF. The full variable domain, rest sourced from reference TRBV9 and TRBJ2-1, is DSGVTQTPKHLITATGQRVTLRCSPRSGDLSVYWYQQSLDQGLQFLIQYYNGEERAKGNILERFSAQQFPDLHSELNLSSLELGDSALYFCASSEQGGEQFFGPGTRLTVL.

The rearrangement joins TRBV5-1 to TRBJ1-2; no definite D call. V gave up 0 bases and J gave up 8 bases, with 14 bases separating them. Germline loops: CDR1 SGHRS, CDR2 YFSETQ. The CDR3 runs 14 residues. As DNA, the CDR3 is TGCGCCAGCAGCTTGGGAGGGCAGCAGATGGGCTACACCTTC. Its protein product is CASSLGGQQMGYTF. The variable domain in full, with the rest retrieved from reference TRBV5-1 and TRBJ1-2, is KAGVTQTPRYLIKTRGQQVTLSCSPISGHRSVSWYQQTPGQGLQFLFEYFSETQRNKGNFPGRFSGRQFSNSRSEMNVSTLELGDSALYLCASSLGGQQMGYTFGSGTRLTVV.

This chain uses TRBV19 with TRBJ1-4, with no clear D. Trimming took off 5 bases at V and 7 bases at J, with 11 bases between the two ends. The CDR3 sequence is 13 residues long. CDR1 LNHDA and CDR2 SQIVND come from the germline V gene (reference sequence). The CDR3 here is CASSRQVFEKLFF. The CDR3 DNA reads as TGTGCCAGTAGTCGGCAGGTTTTTGAAAAACTGTTTTTT.

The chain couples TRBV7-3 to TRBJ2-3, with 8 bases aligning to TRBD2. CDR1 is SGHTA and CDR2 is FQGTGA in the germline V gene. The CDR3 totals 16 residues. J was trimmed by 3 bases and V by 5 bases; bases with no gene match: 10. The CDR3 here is CASSPAGGRLTDTQYF. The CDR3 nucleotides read TGTGCCAGCAGCCCTGCAGGCGGGAGGTTAACAGATACGCAGTATTTT. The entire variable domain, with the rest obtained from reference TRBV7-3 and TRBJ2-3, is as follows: GAGVSQTPSNKVTEKGKYVELRCDPISGHTALYWYRQSLGQGPEFLIYFQGTGAADDSGLPNDRFFAVRPEGSVSTLKIQRTERGDSAVYLCASSPAGGRLTDTQYFGPGTRLTVL.

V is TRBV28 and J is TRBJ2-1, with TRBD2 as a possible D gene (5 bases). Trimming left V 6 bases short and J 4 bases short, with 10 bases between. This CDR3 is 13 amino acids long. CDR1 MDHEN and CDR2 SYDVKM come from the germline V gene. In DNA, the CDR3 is TGTGCCAGCAGCGACGGGAATTACAATGAGCAGTTCTTC. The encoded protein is CASSDGNYNEQFF.

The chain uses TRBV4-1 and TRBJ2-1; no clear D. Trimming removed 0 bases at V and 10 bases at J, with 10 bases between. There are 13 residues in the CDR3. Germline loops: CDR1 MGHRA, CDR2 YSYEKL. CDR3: CASSQDGLVEQFF. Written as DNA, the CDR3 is TGCGCCAGCAGCCAAGATGGGCTGGTGGAGCAGTTCTTC.

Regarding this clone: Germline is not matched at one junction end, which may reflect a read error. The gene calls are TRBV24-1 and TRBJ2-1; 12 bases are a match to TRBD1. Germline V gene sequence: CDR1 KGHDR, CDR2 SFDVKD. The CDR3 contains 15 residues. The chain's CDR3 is CVTSDLGQGAHEQFF. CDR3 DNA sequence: TGTGTCACCAGTGATTTGGGACAGGGGGCTCATGAGCAGTTCTTC.

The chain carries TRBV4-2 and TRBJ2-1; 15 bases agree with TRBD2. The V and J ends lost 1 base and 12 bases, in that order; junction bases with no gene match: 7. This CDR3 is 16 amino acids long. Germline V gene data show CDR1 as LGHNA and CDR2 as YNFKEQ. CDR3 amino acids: CASSQGGTSGRWVQFF. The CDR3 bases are TGTGCCAGCAGCCAAGGGGGGACTAGCGGGAGGTGGGTGCAGTTCTTC.

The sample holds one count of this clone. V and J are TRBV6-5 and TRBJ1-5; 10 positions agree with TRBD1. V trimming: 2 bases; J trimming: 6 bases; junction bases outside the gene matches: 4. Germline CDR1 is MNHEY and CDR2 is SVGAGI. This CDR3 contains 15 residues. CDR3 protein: CASSYGGQGGQPQHF. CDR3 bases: TGTGCCAGCAGTTACGGAGGACAGGGGGGTCAGCCCCAGCATTTT.

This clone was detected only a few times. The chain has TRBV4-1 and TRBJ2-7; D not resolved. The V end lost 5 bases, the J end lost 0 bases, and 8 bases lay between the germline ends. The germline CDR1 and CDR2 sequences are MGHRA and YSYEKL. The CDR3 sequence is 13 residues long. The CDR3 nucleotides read TGCGCCAGCAGCGGGCAGATCTCCTACGAGCAGTACTTC. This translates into CASSGQISYEQYF.

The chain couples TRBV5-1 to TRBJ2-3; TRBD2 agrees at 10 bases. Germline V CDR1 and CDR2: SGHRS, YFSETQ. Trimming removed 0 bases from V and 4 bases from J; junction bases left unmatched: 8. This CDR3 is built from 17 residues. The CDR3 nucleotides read TGCGCCAGCAGCTTGGCCGCTAGCGGGAGCCCTTCAGATACGCAGTATTTT. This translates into CASSLAASGSPSDTQYF. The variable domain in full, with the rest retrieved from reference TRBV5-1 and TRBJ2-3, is KAGVTQTPRYLIKTRGQQVTLSCSPISGHRSVSWYQQTPGQGLQFLFEYFSETQRNKGNFPGRFSGRQFSNSRSEMNVSTLELGDSALYLCASSLAASGSPSDTQYFGPGTRLTVL.

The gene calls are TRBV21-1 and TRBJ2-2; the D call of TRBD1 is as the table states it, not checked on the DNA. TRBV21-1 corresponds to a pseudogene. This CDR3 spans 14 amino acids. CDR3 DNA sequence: TGTGCCAGCACCTCGACAGGGGTGGCCGGGGAGCTGTTTTTT. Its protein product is CASTSTGVAGELFF.

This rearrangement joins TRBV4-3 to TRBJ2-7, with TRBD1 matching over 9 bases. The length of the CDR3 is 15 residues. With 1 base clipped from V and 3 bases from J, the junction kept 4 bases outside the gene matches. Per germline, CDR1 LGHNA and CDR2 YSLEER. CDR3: CASSQGQGGFYEQYF. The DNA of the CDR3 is TGCGCCAGCAGCCAAGGACAGGGGGGATTCTACGAGCAGTACTTC.

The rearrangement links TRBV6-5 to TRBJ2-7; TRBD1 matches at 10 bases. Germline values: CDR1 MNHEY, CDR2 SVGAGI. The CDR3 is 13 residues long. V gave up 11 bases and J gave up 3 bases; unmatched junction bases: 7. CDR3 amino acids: CAGRTGGVYEQYF. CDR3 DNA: TGTGCCGGGCGGACAGGGGGGGTCTACGAGCAGTACTTC.

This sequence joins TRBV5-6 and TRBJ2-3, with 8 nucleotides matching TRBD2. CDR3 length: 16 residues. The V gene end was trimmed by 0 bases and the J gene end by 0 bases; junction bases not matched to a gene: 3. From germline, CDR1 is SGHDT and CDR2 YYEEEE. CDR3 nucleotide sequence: TGTGCCAGCAGCTTGGGGCCTAGCGGGAGCACAGATACGCAGTATTTT. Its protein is CASSLGPSGSTDTQYF.

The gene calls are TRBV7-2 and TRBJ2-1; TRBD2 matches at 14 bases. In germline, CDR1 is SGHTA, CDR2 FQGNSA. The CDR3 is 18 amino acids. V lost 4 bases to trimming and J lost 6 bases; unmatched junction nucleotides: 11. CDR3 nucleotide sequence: TGTGCCAGCAGCTCTCCGGGACTAGCGGGGGCCCGGGGCAATGAGCAGTTCTTC. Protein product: CASSSPGLAGARGNEQFF.

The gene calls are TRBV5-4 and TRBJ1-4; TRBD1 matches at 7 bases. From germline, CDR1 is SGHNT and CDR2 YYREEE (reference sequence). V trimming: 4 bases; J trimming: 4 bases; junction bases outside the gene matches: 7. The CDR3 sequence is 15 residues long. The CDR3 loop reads CASSIRDRNNEKLFF. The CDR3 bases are TGTGCCAGCAGCATTCGGGACAGAAATAATGAAAAACTGTTTTTT.

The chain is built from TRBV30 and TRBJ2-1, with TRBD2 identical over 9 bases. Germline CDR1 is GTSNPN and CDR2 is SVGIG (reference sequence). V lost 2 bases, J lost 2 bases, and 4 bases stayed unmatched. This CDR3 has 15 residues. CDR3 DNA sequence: TGTGCCTGGAGTCTAAGCGGGAGGACCTACAATGAGCAGTTCTTC. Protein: CAWSLSGRTYNEQFF.

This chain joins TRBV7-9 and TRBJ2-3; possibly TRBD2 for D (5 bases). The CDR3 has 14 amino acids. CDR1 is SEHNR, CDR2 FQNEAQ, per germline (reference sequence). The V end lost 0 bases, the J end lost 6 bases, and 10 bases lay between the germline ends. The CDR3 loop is CASSLAGILDTQYF. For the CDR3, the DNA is TGTGCCAGCAGCTTAGCCGGGATCTTGGATACGCAGTATTTT.

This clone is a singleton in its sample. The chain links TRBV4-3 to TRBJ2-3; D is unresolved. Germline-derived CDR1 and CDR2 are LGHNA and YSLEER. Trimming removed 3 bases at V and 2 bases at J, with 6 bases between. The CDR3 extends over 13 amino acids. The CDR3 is CASSHINTDTQYF. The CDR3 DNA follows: TGCGCCAGCAGCCACATCAACACAGATACGCAGTATTTT.

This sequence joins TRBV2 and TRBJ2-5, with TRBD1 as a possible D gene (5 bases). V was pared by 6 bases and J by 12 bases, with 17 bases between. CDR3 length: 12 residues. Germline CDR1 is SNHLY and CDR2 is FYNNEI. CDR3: CASSPSDSYEYF. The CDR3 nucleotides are TGTGCCAGCAGCCCAAGCGACAGCTACGAGTACTTC.

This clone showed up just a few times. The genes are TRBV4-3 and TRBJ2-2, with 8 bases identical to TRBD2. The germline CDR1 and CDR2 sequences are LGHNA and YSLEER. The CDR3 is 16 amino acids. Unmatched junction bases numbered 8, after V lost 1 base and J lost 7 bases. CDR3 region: CASSQAISGAIGELFF. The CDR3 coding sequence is TGCGCCAGCAGCCAAGCAATTAGCGGGGCTATCGGGGAGCTGTTTTTT.